These 17 T cell receptor beta chains originate from one sample sequenced in a study of glioma-infiltrating T cells after dendritic cell vaccination. Stated time point: after dendritic cell vaccination, including at tumor progression/relapse. TCRdb's table, derived via immunoSEQ multiplex PCR, lists solely in-frame clones and lacks some. The top ten clones hold under 8% of a sample with about 90,000 clones, around four fifths of them seen once. The sample consisted of blood, taken after dendritic cell vaccination. Every receptor here comes from a human donor with glioblastoma.

This clone has a handful of counts. The chain uses TRBV6-1 and TRBJ2-7; D may be TRBD2 (5 bases). CDR1 and CDR2 from the germline V gene are MNHNS and SASEGT. V shed 8 bases and J shed 4 bases, with 12 bases lying between them. CDR3 size: 12 residues. CDR3 bases: TGTGCCAGCCTTAAAAGGGAGTACGAGCAGTACTTC. Its translation: CASLKREYEQYF.

The V and J genes are TRBV2 and TRBJ1-2; 8 nucleotides line up with TRBD1. The CDR3 sequence is 14 residues long. Germline CDR1 reads SNHLY; CDR2 reads FYNNEI. With V trimmed by 6 bases and J by 6 bases, 9 bases remained unmatched. CDR3: CASRADRAKDGYTF. The CDR3 DNA reads as TGTGCCAGCAGGGCGGACAGGGCGAAGGATGGCTACACCTTC.

This clone was seen a single time. J is TRBJ1-3 and V is TRBV29-1; no clear D gene. The CDR3 extends over 11 amino acids. The V end lost 4 bases, the J end lost 1 base, and 2 bases lay between the germline ends. CDR1 is SQVTM and CDR2 is ANQGSEA in the germline V gene. In nucleotides, the CDR3 is TGCAGCGTTGCTTCTGGAAACACCATATATTTT. Its protein product is CSVASGNTIYF.

This clone was detected only once. This rearrangement joins TRBV9 to TRBJ2-5; D remains unclear. This CDR3 contains 14 residues. Germline V gene sequence: CDR1 SGDLS, CDR2 YYNGEE. V was cut by 0 bases and J by 1 base, with 7 bases left in between. The CDR3 loop reads CASSVAYGQETQYF. In DNA form, the CDR3 reads TGTGCCAGCAGCGTAGCTTACGGCCAAGAGACCCAGTACTTC.

V and J are TRBV10-3 and TRBJ2-5, with 9 positions matching TRBD2. J lost 3 bases, V lost 11 bases, and 13 bases had no gene match. The germline V gene has CDR1 ENHRY and CDR2 SYGVKD. The CDR3 is 15 amino acids. The CDR3 region has the DNA TGTGCCTCCCAAGCACAGCGGGGGGTTAAAGAGACCCAGTACTTC. Translating it yields CASQAQRGVKETQYF.

DNA for the CDR3: TGTGCCAGCAGCCCACTACAGGGCGCCGAGCAGTACTTC. Amino acids: CASSPLQGAEQYF. J is TRBJ2-7 and V is TRBV7-2; TRBD1 might be the D (6 bases). CDR1 and CDR2 from the germline V gene are SGHTA and FQGNSA. Trimming took 5 bases from V and 6 from J, leaving 14 bases between them. The length of the CDR3 is 13 residues.

The CDR3, as DNA: TGTGCCAGTAGTACCCGGATCTCGGGATCGAACACTGAAGCTTTCTTT. Translated, it gives CASSTRISGSNTEAFF. This chain connects TRBV19 to TRBJ1-1; D is ambiguous. Germline V gene sequence: CDR1 LNHDA, CDR2 SQIVND (reference sequence). This CDR3 spans 16 amino acids. V lost 4 bases and J lost 1, with 16 bases in between.

The genes are TRBV7-9 and TRBJ1-4; the match to TRBD1 covers 7 bases. Trimming took 5 bases from V and 4 from J; bases not matched to a gene: 7. Per germline, CDR1 SEHNR and CDR2 FQNEAQ (reference sequence). This CDR3 is built from 15 residues. This CDR3 reads CASSRTGTVNEKLFF. The CDR3, as DNA: TGTGCCAGCAGCCGTACCGGGACAGTTAATGAAAAACTGTTTTTT.

V and J are TRBV6-6 and TRBJ1-6; TRBD1 matches at 8 bases. CDR3 size: 14 residues. CDR1 and CDR2 from the germline V gene are MNHNY and SVGAGI (reference sequence). The J segment lost 7 bases and the V segment lost 6 bases, leaving 5 bases of the junction unmatched. The CDR3 bases are TGTGCCAGCAGCAGACAGGGGTCAAATTCACCCCTCCACTTT. It translates to CASSRQGSNSPLHF.

This rearrangement joins TRBV9 to TRBJ1-5, with 9 bases aligning to TRBD1. The length of the CDR3 is 15 residues. The ends lost 0 bases at V and 5 bases at J; junction bases unmatched: 3. The germline V gene has CDR1 SGDLS and CDR2 YYNGEE. CDR3: CASSVGQGVDQPQHF. The DNA for the CDR3 is TGTGCCAGCAGCGTAGGACAGGGGGTCGATCAGCCCCAGCATTTT.

This clone appeared a few times. The CDR3 coding sequence is TGTGCCAGTAGTATACGCGCGGGAATTAACTATGGCTACACCTTC. Amino acids: CASSIRAGINYGYTF. The V and J genes are TRBV19 and TRBJ1-2, with D uncertain. With 2 bases removed from V and 1 base from J, the gap between germline ends came to 11 bases. Germline V gene sequence: CDR1 LNHDA, CDR2 SQIVND (reference sequence). The CDR3 has 15 residues.

This clone appeared many times. CDR3 DNA: TGCGCCAGCAGCTTGGGTCCAAATAGCAATCAGCCCCAGCATTTT. Translation: CASSLGPNSNQPQHF. This chain uses TRBV5-1 with TRBJ1-5; D uncertain. Trimming pared 0 bases from V and 0 bases from J, leaving 7 bases between. Germline V gene lookup returns CDR1 SGHRS and CDR2 YFSETQ. CDR3 size: 15 residues.

The genes are TRBV2 and TRBJ1-1, with D uncertain. The CDR3 consists of 14 residues. From germline, CDR1 is SNHLY and CDR2 FYNNEI. V was shortened by 0 bases and J by 2 bases, with 7 bases between the two germline ends. The CDR3 protein is CASSEAGFNTEAFF. CDR3 DNA: TGTGCCAGCAGTGAAGCCGGGTTCAACACTGAAGCTTTCTTT. The full variable domain, in which reference TRBV2 and TRBJ1-1 provide the parts outside the CDR3, is EPEVTQTPSHQVTQMGQEVILRCVPISNHLYFYWYRQILGQKVEFLVSFYNNEISEKSEIFDDQFSVERPDGSNFTLKIRSTKLEDSAMYFCASSEAGFNTEAFFGQGTRLTVV.

The genes are TRBV4-2 and TRBJ2-7; maybe TRBD2 (6 bases). The CDR3 covers 15 residues. Germline-derived CDR1 and CDR2 are LGHNA and YNFKEQ. V lost 0 bases, J lost 2 bases, and 11 bases lay in between. The CDR3: CASSQETGGTYEQYF. The CDR3 nucleotides read TGTGCCAGCAGCCAAGAGACTGGCGGGACCTACGAGCAGTACTTC.

The chain couples TRBV29-1 to TRBJ1-3; maybe TRBD1 (6 bases). V was cut by 5 bases and J by 4 bases, with 15 bases left in between. Germline CDR1 reads SQVTM; CDR2 reads ANQGSEA. The CDR3 loop spans 14 amino acids. The CDR3 spells CSVYGTPAGNTIYF. Written as DNA, the CDR3 is TGCAGCGTTTACGGGACACCCGCGGGAAACACCATATATTTT.

This chain connects TRBV5-1 to TRBJ1-5, with 10 bases identical to TRBD1. Losses at the gene ends were 4 bases for V and 6 bases for J; bases not matched to a gene: 4. In germline, CDR1 is SGHRS, CDR2 YFSETQ. CDR3 size: 14 residues. As DNA, the CDR3 is TGCGCCAGCAGCATTGGACAGGGGGGTCAGCCCCAGCATTTT. Its translation: CASSIGQGGQPQHF.

The rearrangement links TRBV19 to TRBJ1-1; 12 bases map to TRBD1. The length of the CDR3 is 18 residues. J was trimmed by 4 bases and V by 5 bases; bases with no gene match: 14. The V gene's germline CDR1 is LNHDA and CDR2 SQIVND (reference sequence). The CDR3 DNA reads TGTGCCAGTAGTTTCTTGACCGGGACAGGGGGCCGCGGCACTGAAGCTTTCTTT. It translates to CASSFLTGTGGRGTEAFF.